Below are 3 T cell receptor beta chains sequenced from a single sample in a study of T cell responses to AZD1222 COVID-19 vaccine. Some clones are missing from TCRdb's copy, which holds only in-frame ones; the method was immunoSEQ multiplex PCR. The table includes around 120,000 clones, roughly 87% detected once. The specimen was peripheral blood, collected on day 0 of AZD1222 vaccination. These receptors all come from an adult in good health.

This chain links TRBV11-3 with TRBJ2-7, with D tentatively TRBD1 (5 bases). In germline, CDR1 is SGHNT, CDR2 YENEEA. This CDR3 spans 16 amino acids. Trimming shortened V by 1 base and J by 2 bases, and 15 bases separated the two germline ends. This CDR3 is CASSLVGHLRTYEQYF. The DNA for the CDR3 is TGTGCCAGCAGCTTAGTAGGACACCTACGCACCTACGAGCAGTACTTC. The variable domain in full, completed from reference TRBV11-3 and TRBJ2-7, reads EAGVVQSPRYKIIEKKQPVAFWCNPISGHNTLYWYLQNLGQGPELLIRYENEEAVDDSQLPKDRFSAERLKGVDSTLKIQPAELGDSAVYLCASSLVGHLRTYEQYFGPGTRLTVT.

The V and J genes are TRBV9 and TRBJ1-3; D is undetermined. Germline V lookup: CDR1 SGDLS, CDR2 YYNGEE. The CDR3 runs to 15 residues. Deletions cut 5 bases from V and 0 bases from J, with 12 bases between. As DNA, the CDR3 is TGTGCCAGCAGTAATCCCGTGGGCTCTGGAAACACCATATATTTT. Protein: CASSNPVGSGNTIYF.

The V and J genes are TRBV3-1 (or the pseudogene TRBV3-2) and TRBJ2-3; TRBD2 agrees at 9 bases. The germline V gene has CDR1 LGHDT and CDR2 YNNKEL (reference sequence). V lost 4 bases to trimming and J lost 5 bases; unmatched junction nucleotides: 1. The CDR3 consists of 13 residues. CDR3 protein: CASSRGRGDTQYF. DNA of the CDR3: TGTGCCAGCAGCCGCGGGAGGGGAGATACGCAGTATTTT.